These 28 T cell receptor beta chains were sequenced from one sample in a study of blood T cell repertoires in COVID-19. Assay: immunoSEQ multiplex PCR; the TCRdb copy retains only in-frame clones and omits some. The data show about 140,000 clones, around 83% seen once. Sequenced material: peripheral blood. Receptor source: a woman of 80 years or more with acute or convalescent COVID-19.

The DNA for the CDR3 is TGCGCCAGCAGCCAAGATCTTTACAGGGGGCGAAACGAGCAGTACTTC. Amino acid sequence: CASSQDLYRGRNEQYF. The chain carries TRBV4-1 and TRBJ2-7, with 9 positions matching TRBD1. From germline, CDR1 is MGHRA and CDR2 YSYEKL. The CDR3 covers 16 residues. The V gene end was trimmed by 0 bases and the J gene end by 5 bases; junction bases not matched to a gene: 8.

This clone was recorded only once. Sequence at one end of the junction differs from germline and may be a read error. V usage is TRBV5-4 and J usage is TRBJ1-3; TRBD1 is a possible D gene (5 bases). Germline-derived CDR1 and CDR2 are SGHNT and YYREEE (reference sequence). CDR3 size: 12 residues. Here the CDR3 reads CASSPDGEGGDF. CDR3 nucleotide sequence: TGTGCCAGCAGCCCGGACGGGGAGGGAGGGGATTTT.

The chain carries TRBV19 and TRBJ2-1; 9 nucleotides line up with TRBD2. In germline, CDR1 is LNHDA, CDR2 SQIVND (reference sequence). The CDR3 consists of 19 residues. V shed 3 bases and J 6 bases; nucleotides not matched to a gene: 18. Here the CDR3 reads CASSIGPGRGGEGINEQFF. In DNA, the CDR3 is TGTGCCAGTAGTATCGGCCCGGGGCGGGGGGGGGAAGGGATCAATGAGCAGTTCTTC.

The rearrangement links TRBV7-2 to TRBJ2-3; TRBD1 might be the D (5 bases). V dropped 2 bases and J dropped 2 bases, with 11 bases sitting between them. From germline, CDR1 is SGHTA and CDR2 FQGNSA. The CDR3 extends over 15 amino acids. The CDR3 coding sequence is TGTGCCAGCAGCTTATCAGGGCCAGACACAGATACGCAGTATTTT. As protein: CASSLSGPDTDTQYF.

The V gene is TRBV3-1 (or the pseudogene TRBV3-2), the J gene TRBJ1-2; D is uncertain. Germline lookup yields CDR1 LGHDT and CDR2 YNNKEL (reference sequence). V dropped 0 bases and J dropped 2 bases, with 10 bases sitting between them. This CDR3 region has 15 residues. CDR3 in DNA: TGTGCCAGCAGCCAAGAAGGAACGGAGAACTATGGCTACACCTTC. The encoded protein is CASSQEGTENYGYTF.

The chain is built from TRBV7-9 and TRBJ2-1; tentatively, D is TRBD2 (5 bases). V lost 1 base and J 2 bases, leaving 15 bases between the germline ends. Per the germline V gene, CDR1 is SEHNR and CDR2 is FQNEAQ (reference sequence). CDR3 size: 17 residues. CDR3 bases: TGTGCCAGCAGCTTAGGGGTCAGGAGGAGGACCTACAATGAGCAGTTCTTC. Its protein is CASSLGVRRRTYNEQFF.

The V gene is TRBV28, the J gene TRBJ1-2, with TRBD1 matching 8 bases. Germline CDR1 MDHEN, CDR2 SYDVKM. Trimming removed 7 bases from V and 4 bases from J; junction bases left unmatched: 8. The CDR3 is made up of 14 amino acids. The CDR3 DNA is TGTGCCAGCACATTACCAGGGGGCGCCTATGGCTACACCTTC. It specifies CASTLPGGAYGYTF.

This clone was seen a single time. The chain joins TRBV2 to TRBJ2-1; tentatively, D is TRBD1 (6 bases). Germline lookup yields CDR1 SNHLY and CDR2 FYNNEI. Trimming shortened V by 4 bases and J by 0 bases, and 10 bases separated the two germline ends. CDR3 length equals 15 residues. CDR3: CASSVDRSSYNEQFF. DNA of the CDR3: TGTGCCAGCAGTGTAGACAGGAGCTCCTACAATGAGCAGTTCTTC.

The chain is built from TRBV6-1 and TRBJ2-2; 8 bases line up with TRBD1. With 4 bases clipped from V and 6 bases from J, the junction kept 16 bases outside the gene matches. Germline values: CDR1 MNHNS, CDR2 SASEGT. The CDR3 totals 18 residues. The CDR3 loop is CASSARQGYWGFAGELFF. CDR3 DNA sequence: TGTGCCAGCAGTGCAAGACAGGGGTATTGGGGTTTTGCCGGGGAGCTGTTTTTT.

V and J are TRBV7-8 and TRBJ2-1; TRBD1 matches 7 bases. V lost 7 bases, J lost 1 base, and 10 bases stayed unmatched. The germline V gene encodes CDR1 SGHVS and CDR2 FQNEAQ. The CDR3 is 16 residues long. As DNA, the CDR3 is TGTGCCAGCACCCTTGGCAGGGGGTTTTCCTACAATGAGCAGTTCTTC. Its protein product is CASTLGRGFSYNEQFF.

The rearrangement links TRBV2 to TRBJ1-5; 9 bases line up with TRBD1. Trimming cost V 6 bases and J 7 bases; bases outside gene matches: 7. The CDR3 is made up of 14 amino acids. Germline V gene lookup returns CDR1 SNHLY and CDR2 FYNNEI. The CDR3 loop reads CASSGQGIGQPQHF. As DNA, the CDR3 is TGTGCCAGCAGCGGACAGGGGATCGGCCAGCCCCAGCATTTT.

This chain uses TRBV7-7 with TRBJ2-5, with D possibly matching TRBD2 (5 bases). Trimming left V 2 bases short and J 1 base short, with 14 bases between. The CDR3 contains 16 residues. Germline CDR1 reads SSHAT; CDR2 reads FNYEAQ (reference sequence). The DNA of the CDR3 is TGTGCCAGCAGCTTAATCAGCGGTGGAGGCCAAGAGACCCAGTACTTC. Translating gives CASSLISGGGQETQYF.

The CDR3, as DNA: TGCGCCAGCAGCCCACCGCTAGCGGGAGCGGGGGAGCAGTACTTC. It is translated as CASSPPLAGAGEQYF. The rearrangement links TRBV5-1 to TRBJ2-7; 10 bases map to TRBD2. With V trimmed by 4 bases and J by 7 bases, 11 bases remained unmatched. Germline V gene lookup returns CDR1 SGHRS and CDR2 YFSETQ. CDR3 length: 15 amino acids.

The chain has TRBV7-2 and TRBJ2-7, with D possibly matching TRBD2 (6 bases). The V and J ends lost 3 bases and 3 bases respectively, with 12 bases between them. There are 14 residues in the CDR3. Germline V gene sequence: CDR1 SGHTA, CDR2 FQGNSA. The CDR3 spells CASSFGGSYYEQYF. DNA of the CDR3: TGTGCCAGCAGCTTTGGAGGGTCATACTACGAGCAGTACTTC. The full variable domain, in which reference TRBV7-2 and TRBJ2-7 provide the parts outside the CDR3, is GAGVSQSPSNKVTEKGKDVELRCDPISGHTALYWYRQSLGQGLEFLIYFQGNSAPDKSGLPSDRFSAERTGGSVSTLTIQRTQQEDSAVYLCASSFGGSYYEQYFGPGTRLTVT.

This chain connects TRBV7-9 to TRBJ1-2; TRBD1 is a possible D gene (5 bases). CDR3 size: 15 residues. In germline, CDR1 is SEHNR, CDR2 FQNEAQ (reference sequence). With 1 base removed from V and 4 bases from J, the gap between germline ends came to 13 bases. CDR3: CASSLGKGKAYGYTF. CDR3 coding DNA: TGTGCCAGCAGCTTAGGGAAGGGGAAGGCCTATGGCTACACCTTC.

The chain joins TRBV6-2 or TRBV6-3 to TRBJ2-7; TRBD2 matches 13 bases. CDR1 is MNHEY, CDR2 SVGEGT, per germline. CDR3 size: 15 residues. The J segment lost 6 bases and the V segment lost 6 bases, leaving 8 bases of the junction unmatched. This CDR3 reads CASSPIGLAGVEQYF. For the CDR3, the DNA is TGTGCCAGCAGCCCCATTGGACTAGCGGGAGTCGAGCAGTACTTC.

The CDR3: CAWSVARGYGYTF. For the CDR3, the DNA is TGTGCCTGGTCCGTAGCCAGGGGCTATGGCTACACCTTC. The chain uses TRBV30 and TRBJ1-2, with D possibly TRBD1 on 6 matching bases. The germline V gene has CDR1 GTSNPN and CDR2 SVGIG (reference sequence). V lost 5 bases and J lost 4, with 14 bases in between. The CDR3 sequence is 13 residues long.

The chain has TRBV27 and TRBJ1-4; 9 bases agree with TRBD1. The length of the CDR3 is 14 residues. Germline loops: CDR1 MNHEY, CDR2 SMNVEV (reference sequence). After removal of 4 bases from V and 7 bases from J, the junction contained 4 bases not matched to a gene. CDR3 sequence: CASSSTGGVEKLFF. The CDR3, as DNA: TGTGCCAGCAGTTCGACAGGGGGTGTTGAAAAACTGTTTTTT.

This chain uses TRBV27 with TRBJ2-4, with D perhaps matching TRBD2 (5 bases). The CDR3 runs to 15 residues. Germline V CDR1 and CDR2: MNHEY, SMNVEV (reference sequence). V lost 6 bases and J lost 0, with 12 bases in between. CDR3 in DNA: TGTGCCAGCAGCGGCGGGTTGGTAGCCAAAAACATTCAGTACTTC. The encoded protein is CASSGGLVAKNIQYF.

This clone has more than one count but fewer than ten. The gene calls are TRBV29-1 and TRBJ1-1; D not resolved. From germline, CDR1 is SQVTM and CDR2 ANQGSEA. V was clipped by 1 base and J by 0 bases, with 6 bases between them. CDR3 size: 13 residues. The CDR3 DNA reads as TGCAGCGTTGAAGGTGGCCTGAACACTGAAGCTTTCTTT. Translation gives CSVEGGLNTEAFF.

The chain recombines TRBV6-5 with TRBJ2-7, with TRBD1 matching over 8 bases. The CDR3 spans 14 residues. Germline CDR1 and CDR2: MNHEY and SVGAGI. Germline trimming cut 6 bases from V and 4 bases from J; bases unmatched to any gene: 8. The CDR3 is CASRGTGQGYEQYF. CDR3 nucleotide sequence: TGTGCCAGCAGGGGGACAGGCCAGGGGTACGAGCAGTACTTC.

This sequence joins TRBV5-8 and TRBJ2-2; D is perhaps TRBD2 (6 bases). Trimming pared 5 bases from V and 4 bases from J, leaving 21 bases between. CDR3 size: 17 residues. In germline, CDR1 is SGHTS, CDR2 YDEGEE. CDR3 nucleotide sequence: TGTGCCAGCAGACCCCAAGGTCGGGGGTCGGTCACCGGGGAGCTGTTTTTT. Translation gives CASRPQGRGSVTGELFF. The complete variable domain, with remaining parts taken from reference TRBV5-8 and TRBJ2-2, reads EAGVTQSPTHLIKTRGQQATLRCSPISGHTSVYWYQQALGLGLQFLLWYDEGEERNRGNFPPRFSGRQFPNYSSELNVNALELEDSALYLCASRPQGRGSVTGELFFGEGSRLTVL.

The chain employs TRBV3-1 (or the pseudogene TRBV3-2) and TRBJ1-4; TRBD1 matches 10 bases. The CDR3 length is 15 residues. V was clipped by 4 bases and J by 7 bases; unmatched bases: 6. Germline assignment: CDR1 LGHDT and CDR2 YNNKEL (reference sequence). In nucleotides, the CDR3 is TGTGCCAGCAGCCGTGACAGGGGGCGGAGTGAAAAACTGTTTTTT. Amino acid sequence: CASSRDRGRSEKLFF.

The chain combines TRBV7-9 with TRBJ2-3; D is unclear. The CDR3 sequence is 13 residues long. The V end lost 4 bases, the J end lost 1 base, and 6 bases lay between the germline ends. The V gene's germline CDR1 is SEHNR and CDR2 FQNEAQ (reference sequence). The CDR3 sequence is CASSWSGTDTQYF. CDR3 in DNA: TGTGCCAGCAGCTGGAGCGGCACAGATACGCAGTATTTT.

The rearrangement uses TRBV5-1 and TRBJ1-1; weak D call: TRBD1 (6 bases). The CDR3 runs 16 residues. Trimming took off 3 bases at V and 0 bases at J, with 15 bases between the two ends. Germline values: CDR1 SGHRS, CDR2 YFSETQ. The DNA of the CDR3 is TGCGCCAGCAGCTCGAATCCAGGACAGCTGAACACTGAAGCTTTCTTT. Encoded protein: CASSSNPGQLNTEAFF.

The chain employs TRBV27 and TRBJ2-2; 9 bases line up with TRBD1. Germline loops: CDR1 MNHEY, CDR2 SMNVEV (reference sequence). The CDR3 length is 18 residues. With 4 bases clipped from V and 1 base from J, the junction kept 10 bases outside the gene matches. In nucleotides, the CDR3 is TGTGCCAGCAGTTGGACAGGGGAGAGGTTCTGGAACACCGGGGAGCTGTTTTTT. This codes for CASSWTGERFWNTGELFF.

A note on this clone: In the same sample, other DNA sequences code for this CDR3. The genes are TRBV6-1 and TRBJ1-1; D is unresolved. The CDR3 extends over 13 amino acids. V lost 2 bases and J 2 bases, leaving 6 bases between the germline ends. Germline assignment: CDR1 MNHNS and CDR2 SASEGT. This chain's CDR3 is CASSERGNTEAFF. CDR3 coding DNA: TGTGCCAGCAGTGAACGGGGAAACACTGAAGCTTTCTTT.

V and J are TRBV5-4 and TRBJ2-7; 9 bases align to TRBD1. The CDR3 contains 14 residues. Trimming removed 3 bases from V and 6 bases from J; junction bases left unmatched: 7. The V gene's germline CDR1 is SGHNT and CDR2 YYREEE (reference sequence). The CDR3 here is CASSSYTTGGEQYF. The CDR3 nucleotides read TGTGCCAGCAGCTCTTACACGACAGGGGGCGAGCAGTACTTC.